What follows is one T cell receptor beta chain and its context. Its specificity is unknown. CDR1 is ENHRY and CDR2 is SYGVKD in the germline V gene. The V and J ends lost 10 bases and 0 bases respectively, with 16 bases between them. The CDR3 has 15 amino acids. This entry is derived from a study of T cell responses to AZD1222 COVID-19 vaccine. Findings of the study overall: Baseline testing showed seropositivity in only a handful of AZD1222 recipients. Most donors were white British, females outnumbered males, and clonal diversity was possibly underestimated.

The method was immunoSEQ multiplex PCR; TCRdb's version includes in-frame clones alone and lacks a portion of them. Counted here are about 96,000 clones, 88% occurring once; the ten biggest clones make up less than 3.5%. The rearrangement uses TRBV10-3 and TRBJ2-1; no definite D call. The sequence derives from an adult in good health. Sequences were derived from peripheral blood, sampled on day 0 of AZD1222 vaccination. CDR3 coding DNA: TGTGCCAGCCGAGATAATCCTAACTCCTACAATGAGCAGTTCTTC. This sequence encodes CASRDNPNSYNEQFF.